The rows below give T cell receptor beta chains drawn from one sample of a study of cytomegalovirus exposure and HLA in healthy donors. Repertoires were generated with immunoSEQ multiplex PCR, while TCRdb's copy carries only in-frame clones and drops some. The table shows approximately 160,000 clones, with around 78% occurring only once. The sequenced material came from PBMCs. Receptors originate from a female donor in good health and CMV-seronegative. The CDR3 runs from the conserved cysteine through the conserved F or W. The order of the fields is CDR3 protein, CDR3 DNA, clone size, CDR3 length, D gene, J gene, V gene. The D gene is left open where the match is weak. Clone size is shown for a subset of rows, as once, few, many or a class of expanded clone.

CASRETGAVYNEQFF,TGTGCCAGCAGAGAGACAGGGGCCGTATACAATGAGCAGTTCTTC,NA,15,TRBD1,TRBJ2-1,TRBV6-4
CASSLVVGDTGELFF,TGCGCCAGCAGCTTGGTTGTAGGGGACACCGGGGAGCTGTTTTTT,NA,15,NA,TRBJ2-2,TRBV5-1
CASSLLGAYGYTF,TGTGCCAGCAGCTTATTGGGGGCGTACGGCTACACCTTC,NA,13,NA,TRBJ1-2,TRBV7-3
CASSLIDGQGNEQYF,TGTGCCAGCAGCTTAATTGATGGACAGGGCAACGAGCAGTACTTC,NA,15,TRBD1,TRBJ2-7,TRBV7-3
CASSEGGLGRNIQYF,TGTGCCAGCAGTGAGGGAGGGTTGGGTAGGAACATTCAGTACTTC,NA,15,TRBD2,TRBJ2-4,TRBV25-1
CASSQNTGSQETQYF,TGTGCCAGCAGCCAAAACACAGGGTCGCAAGAGACCCAGTACTTC,NA,15,NA,TRBJ2-5,TRBV7-3
CASAKSGGTTDTQYF,TGTGCTAGTGCAAAGAGCGGGGGCACCACAGATACGCAGTATTTT,once,15,TRBD2,TRBJ2-3,TRBV12-5
CASSPTSGESSYEQYF,TGTGCCAGCTCACCTACTAGCGGGGAGAGCTCCTACGAGCAGTACTTC,NA,16,TRBD2,TRBJ2-7,TRBV18
CATRTGNTEAFF,TGTGCCACTAGGACAGGGAACACTGAAGCTTTCTTT,NA,12,TRBD1,TRBJ1-1,TRBV19
CASSLGRQPQHF,TGTGCCAGCAGCTTGGGGCGTCAGCCCCAGCATTTT,few,12,NA,TRBJ1-5,TRBV7-2
CASSLISSRETQYF,TGTGCCAGCAGCTTAATAAGCTCCAGGGAGACCCAGTACTTC,NA,14,NA,TRBJ2-5,TRBV11-2
CASSQAHLETGGRTDTQYF,TGCGCCAGCAGCCAAGCCCACCTCGAGACCGGGGGACGAACAGATACGCAGTATTTT,NA,19,NA,TRBJ2-3,TRBV4-1
CASRTGGVYGYTF,TGTGCCAGCCGGACAGGGGGCGTCTATGGCTACACCTTC,NA,13,TRBD1,TRBJ1-2,TRBV28
CASSLATTGDGYTF,TGCGCCAGCAGCTTAGCTACGACAGGGGACGGCTACACCTTC,NA,14,TRBD1,TRBJ1-2,TRBV5-1
CASSLATRRNTGELFF,TGCGCCAGCAGCTTGGCCACGAGGAGGAACACCGGGGAGCTGTTTTTT,NA,16,NA,TRBJ2-2,TRBV5-1
CGKRGNNYGYTF,TGTGGAAAGAGGGGGAATAACTATGGCTACACCTTC,few,12,NA,TRBJ1-2,TRBV2
CASSQVSGINEQFF,TGTGCCAGCAGCCAAGTAAGCGGGATCAATGAGCAGTTCTTC,few,14,TRBD2,TRBJ2-1,TRBV4-2
CASSRVAREAEAFF,TGTGCCAGCAGCCGCGTTGCCAGGGAGGCTGAAGCTTTCTTT,NA,14,NA,TRBJ1-1,TRBV28
CASIAPGTGYGYTF,TGTGCCAGCATAGCCCCCGGGACAGGGTATGGCTACACCTTC,once,14,TRBD1,TRBJ1-2,TRBV28
CASKRTFIRGRGSTDTQYF,TGCGCCAGCAAACGGACATTCATAAGGGGTAGGGGCTCCACAGATACGCAGTATTTT,NA,19,NA,TRBJ2-3,TRBV5-1
CASRRRGWYGYTF,TGTGCCAGCAGGCGCAGGGGGTGGTATGGCTACACCTTC,NA,13,TRBD1,TRBJ1-2,TRBV6-5
CAWTVTGVTDTQYF,TGTGCCTGGACGGTGACAGGGGTGACAGATACGCAGTATTTT,NA,14,TRBD1,TRBJ2-3,TRBV30
CASSWTGVQETQYF,TGCGCCAGCAGCTGGACGGGGGTCCAAGAGACCCAGTACTTC,few,14,NA,TRBJ2-5,TRBV5-1
CASSLVWEREGPYEQYF,TGTGCCAGCAGCTTAGTTTGGGAGCGGGAGGGCCCTTACGAGCAGTACTTC,NA,17,TRBD2,TRBJ2-7,TRBV11-3
CASSPSRAERAYEQYF,TGCGCCAGCAGCCCCAGCAGGGCGGAGAGAGCCTACGAGCAGTACTTC,NA,16,NA,TRBJ2-7,TRBV4-1
CASSPDWGDTQYF,TGTGCCAGCAGCCCGGACTGGGGAGATACGCAGTATTTT,NA,13,NA,TRBJ2-3,TRBV5-4
CASSRGGPGSGANVLTF,TGTGCCAGCAGCCGGGGGGGCCCCGGCTCTGGGGCCAACGTCCTGACTTTC,NA,17,TRBD2,TRBJ2-6,TRBV7-3
CASSEIGGYEQYF,TGTGCCAGCAGCGAGATAGGAGGCTACGAGCAGTACTTC,NA,13,NA,TRBJ2-7,TRBV5-6
CASSLDSSGYNEQFF,TGTGCCAGCAGCCTCGACTCTAGCGGCTACAATGAGCAGTTCTTC,NA,15,TRBD2,TRBJ2-1,TRBV5-4
CASSRSQTGQSPLHF,TGCGCCAGCAGTCGGAGCCAGACAGGTCAATCACCCCTCCACTTT,NA,15,NA,TRBJ1-6,TRBV5-1
CSVQIQGISGYGYTF,TGCAGCGTGCAGATACAGGGGATCTCCGGCTATGGCTACACCTTC,NA,15,TRBD1,TRBJ1-2,TRBV29-1
CASSPGLQTKNIQYF,TGCGCCAGCAGCCCGGGTCTTCAAACCAAAAACATTCAGTACTTC,once,15,NA,TRBJ2-4,TRBV5-1
CASSLSGFPDTQYF,TGTGCCAGCAGCTTATCAGGCTTTCCAGATACGCAGTATTTT,NA,14,NA,TRBJ2-3,TRBV7-2
CASSLAMRSSGANGLTF,TGTGCCAGCAGCTTAGCGATGCGCAGCTCTGGGGCCAACGGCCTGACTTTC,once,17,NA,TRBJ2-6,TRBV7-8
CASSEPGGFLDTEAFF,TGTGCCAGCAGCGAACCGGGGGGCTTCCTGGACACTGAAGCTTTCTTT,NA,16,NA,TRBJ1-1,TRBV13
CASSDTRTGTQPQHF,TGTGCCAGCAGTGATACTCGGACAGGGACTCAGCCCCAGCATTTT,once,15,TRBD1,TRBJ1-5,TRBV2
CASSPRGGGTRNNEQYF,TGTGCCAGCAGCCCCCGCGGCGGTGGAACTAGGAACAACGAGCAGTACTTC,NA,17,NA,TRBJ2-7,TRBV7-2
CASSDRGRGYTF,TGTGCCAGTAGTGACAGGGGGCGCGGCTACACCTTC,NA,12,TRBD1,TRBJ1-2,TRBV19
CASRGQGARTEAFF,TGTGCCAGCAGGGGGCAGGGGGCACGGACTGAAGCTTTCTTT,few,14,TRBD1,TRBJ1-1,TRBV28
CASSQAGQGRRTEAFF,TGCGCCAGCAGCCAAGCTGGACAGGGCCGGAGGACTGAAGCTTTCTTT,NA,16,TRBD1,TRBJ1-1,TRBV4-1
CASSFGGHVTLTDTQYF,TGCGCCAGCAGCTTTGGAGGTCACGTCACTCTCACAGATACGCAGTATTTT,NA,17,NA,TRBJ2-3,TRBV5-1
CASSERVFGGDTEAFF,TGCGCCAGCAGCGAGAGAGTGTTTGGAGGGGACACTGAAGCTTTCTTT,NA,16,NA,TRBJ1-1,TRBV4-1
CASSEKAGALETQYF,TGTGCCAGCAGTGAAAAAGCGGGGGCCTTGGAGACCCAGTACTTC,few,15,TRBD2,TRBJ2-5,TRBV6-4
CASSYLRVPYEQYF,TGTGCCAGCAGCTATTTACGGGTACCCTACGAGCAGTACTTC,NA,14,NA,TRBJ2-7,TRBV7-2
CASGPPAGGAYSPLHF,TGTGCTAGTGGACCCCCTGCTGGGGGGGCCTATTCACCCCTCCACTTT,NA,16,NA,TRBJ1-6,TRBV12-5
CASVKGREGSYEQYF,TGTGCCAGCGTTAAGGGGCGGGAAGGTTCCTACGAGCAGTACTTC,NA,15,NA,TRBJ2-7,TRBV7-8
CASSLVVRSDSPLHF,TGTGCCAGCAGCTTAGTCGTACGGTCGGATTCACCCCTCCACTTT,NA,15,NA,TRBJ1-6,TRBV7-2
CASSPQGGYGYTF,TGTGCCAGCAGTCCCCAGGGTGGCTATGGCTACACCTTC,NA,13,NA,TRBJ1-2,TRBV6-4
CASSLTSGFSVAQYF,TGTGCCAGCAGTTTAACTAGCGGGTTCTCCGTCGCCCAGTACTTC,NA,15,TRBD2,TRBJ2-5,TRBV28
CASSLDPSSLGFF,TGTGCCAGCAGCTTAGATCCTTCTAGCTTAGGGTTCTTC,NA,13,NA,TRBJ2-1,TRBV11-2
CASSRGQGGYGYTF,TGTGCCAGTAGTAGAGGACAGGGAGGGTATGGCTACACCTTC,once,14,TRBD1,TRBJ1-2,TRBV19
CASSSGLVADTQYF,TGTGCCAGCAGCTCGGGACTAGTGGCAGATACGCAGTATTTT,once,14,TRBD2,TRBJ2-3,TRBV9
CASSENSAYNEQFF,TGTGCCAGCAGTGAGAACAGTGCCTACAATGAGCAGTTCTTC,NA,14,NA,TRBJ2-1,TRBV25-1
CAWRWTGVDTGELFF,TGTGCCTGGAGATGGACAGGGGTTGACACCGGGGAGCTGTTTTTT,NA,15,TRBD1,TRBJ2-2,TRBV30
CASSEVAGAPNQPQHF,TGTGCCAGCAGTGAAGTGGCAGGGGCTCCCAATCAGCCCCAGCATTTT,NA,16,NA,TRBJ1-5,TRBV6-1